Below, one TCR beta chain is given with its context. Its antigen remains unidentified. The CDR3 is made up of 13 amino acids. Germline V lookup: CDR1 SNHLY, CDR2 FYNNEI. Trimming stripped 0 bases from V and 12 bases from J, with 14 bases between. Healthy bone marrow donors made up the donors. With 60 Vbeta and 13 Jbeta primers, the PCR was carried out. Libraries were prepared by immunoSEQ multiplex PCR; TCRdb keeps only in-frame clonotypes and omits some of them. Of around 130,000 clones detected, approximately 80% appear once; the ten largest clones hold 2.5% to 3.5%. The data belong to a study of cytomegalovirus exposure and HLA in healthy donors. Study-wide findings and caveats: V- and J-gene trimming in TCR beta was tied to a missense DCLRE1C variant by an analysis performed later. The study flagged about 150 TCR beta chains as cytomegalovirus-associated. When analyzed later, the rates of TCR association showed variation by HLA locus, with DRB1 the most and HLA-C the fewest.

The receptor was isolated from a woman aged 18 to 35 in good health and CMV-seropositive. Input material: PBMCs. The chain links TRBV2 to TRBJ1-2; no definite D call. This chain's CDR3 is CASSEALRGIHTF. The CDR3 coding sequence is TGTGCCAGCAGTGAAGCGCTTCGAGGTATCCACACCTTC.